This TCR beta chain comes out of a study of shared clonotypes between healthy human individuals. Study context: CD4 naive and memory got three plates each, CD8 naive two, CD8 memory one. Study outcomes and limitations: It was only blood that was sampled, and tissue repertoires likely differ. The study generally estimated greater richness for naive than memory subsets.

A remark on this clone: Its antigen remains unknown.

Positive CCR7 selection of CD45RO-negative cells yielded the naive CD8 cells, and terminally differentiated effector memory CD45RA+ cells were excluded. At a deep level, the assay was run. The protocol was immunoSEQ multiplex PCR, while the TCRdb copy is restricted to in-frame clones and leaves out a portion. The sample yields about 820,000 clones, over 90% seen once. The CDR3 extends over 14 amino acids. Between the trimmed V and J ends, which lost 3 bases and 3 bases, there was a span of 13 bases. In germline, CDR1 is SGDLS, CDR2 YYNGEE. This sequence was found in a man under 40 in good health. The V gene is TRBV9, the J gene TRBJ2-7; D is possibly TRBD2 (6 bases). The sequenced material came from naive CD8+ T cells sorted from blood. CDR3: CASSAGTGDYEQYF. CDR3 in DNA: TGTGCCAGCAGCGCCGGGACGGGGGACTACGAGCAGTACTTC.